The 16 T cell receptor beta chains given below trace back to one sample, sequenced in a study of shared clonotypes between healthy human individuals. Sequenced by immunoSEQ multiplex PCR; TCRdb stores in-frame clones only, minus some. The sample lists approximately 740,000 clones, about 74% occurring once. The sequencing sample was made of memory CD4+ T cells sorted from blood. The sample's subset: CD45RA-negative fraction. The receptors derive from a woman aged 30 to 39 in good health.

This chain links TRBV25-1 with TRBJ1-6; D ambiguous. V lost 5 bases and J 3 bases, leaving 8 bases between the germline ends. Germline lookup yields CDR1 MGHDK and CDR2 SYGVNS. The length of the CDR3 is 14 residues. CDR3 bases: TGTGCCAGCAGTCTTAATTTCTATAATTCACCCCTCCACTTT. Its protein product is CASSLNFYNSPLHF.

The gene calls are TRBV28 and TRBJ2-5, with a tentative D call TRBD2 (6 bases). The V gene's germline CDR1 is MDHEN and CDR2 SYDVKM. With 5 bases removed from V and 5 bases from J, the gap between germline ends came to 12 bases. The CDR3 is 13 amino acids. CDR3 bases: TGTGCCAGCAGTCGGAGGGCCGGGGAGACCCAGTACTTC. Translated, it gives CASSRRAGETQYF.

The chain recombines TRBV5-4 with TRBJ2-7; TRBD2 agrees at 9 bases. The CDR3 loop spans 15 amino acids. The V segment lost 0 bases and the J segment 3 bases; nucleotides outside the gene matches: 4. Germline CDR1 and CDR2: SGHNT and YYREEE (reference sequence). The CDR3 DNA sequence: TGTGCCAGCAGCTTGGGACTAGCGGAAAACTACGAGCAGTACTTC. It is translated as CASSLGLAENYEQYF. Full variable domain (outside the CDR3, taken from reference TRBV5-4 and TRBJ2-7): ETGVTQSPTHLIKTRGQQVTLRCSSQSGHNTVSWYQQALGQGPQFIFQYYREEENGRGNFPPRFSGLQFPNYSSELNVNALELDDSALYLCASSLGLAENYEQYFGPGTRLTVT.

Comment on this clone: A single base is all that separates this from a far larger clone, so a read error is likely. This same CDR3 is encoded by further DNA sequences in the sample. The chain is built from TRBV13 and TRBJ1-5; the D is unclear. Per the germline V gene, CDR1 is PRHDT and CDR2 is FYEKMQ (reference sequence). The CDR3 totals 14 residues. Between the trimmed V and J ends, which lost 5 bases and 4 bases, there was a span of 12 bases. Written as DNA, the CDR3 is TGTGCCAGCAGCCTCGGACGGGTTAATCAGCCCCAGCATTTT. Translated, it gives CASSLGRVNQPQHF. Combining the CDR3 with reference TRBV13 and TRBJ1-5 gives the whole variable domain AAGVIQSPRHLIKEKRETATLKCYPIPRHDTVYWYQQGPGQDPQFLISFYEKMQSDKGSIPDRFSAQQFSDYHSELNMSSLELGDSALYFCASSLGRVNQPQHFGDGTRLSIL.

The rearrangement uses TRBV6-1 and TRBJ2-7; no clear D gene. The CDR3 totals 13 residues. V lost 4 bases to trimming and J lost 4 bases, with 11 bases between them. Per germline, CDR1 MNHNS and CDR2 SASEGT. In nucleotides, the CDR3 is TGTGCCAGCAGTGCCACGACGGGTTACGAGCAGTACTTC. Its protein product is CASSATTGYEQYF.

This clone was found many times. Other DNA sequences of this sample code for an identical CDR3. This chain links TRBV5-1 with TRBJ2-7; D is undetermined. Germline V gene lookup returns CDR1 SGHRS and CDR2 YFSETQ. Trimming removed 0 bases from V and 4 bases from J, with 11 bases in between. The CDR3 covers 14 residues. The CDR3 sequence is CASSLVVQPYEQYF. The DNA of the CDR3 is TGCGCCAGCAGCTTGGTGGTACAGCCATACGAGCAGTACTTC.

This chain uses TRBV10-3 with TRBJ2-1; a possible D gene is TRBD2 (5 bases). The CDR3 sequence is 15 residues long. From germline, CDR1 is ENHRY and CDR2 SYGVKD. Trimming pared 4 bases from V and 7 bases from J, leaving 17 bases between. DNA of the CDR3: TGTGCCATCAGTGCCCTTGCGGGCGGGTGGAATGAGCAGTTCTTC. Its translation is CAISALAGGWNEQFF.

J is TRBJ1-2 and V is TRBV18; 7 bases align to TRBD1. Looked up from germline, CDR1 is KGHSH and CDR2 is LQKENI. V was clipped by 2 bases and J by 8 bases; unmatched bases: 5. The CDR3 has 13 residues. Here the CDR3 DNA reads TGTGCCAGCTCACCAAGGGGGCAGGAGGGCTACACCTTC. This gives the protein CASSPRGQEGYTF.

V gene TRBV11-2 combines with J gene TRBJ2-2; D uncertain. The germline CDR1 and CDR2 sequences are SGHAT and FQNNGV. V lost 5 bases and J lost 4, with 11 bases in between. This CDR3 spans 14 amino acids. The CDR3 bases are TGTGCCAGCAGCCCCGAAAGAGTCACCGGGGAGCTGTTTTTT. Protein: CASSPERVTGELFF.

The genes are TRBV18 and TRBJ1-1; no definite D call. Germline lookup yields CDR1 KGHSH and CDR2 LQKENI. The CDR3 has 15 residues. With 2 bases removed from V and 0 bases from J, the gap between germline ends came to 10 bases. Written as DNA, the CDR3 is TGTGCCAGCTCACCAACTCAGAGTGTGAACACTGAAGCTTTCTTT. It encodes CASSPTQSVNTEAFF.

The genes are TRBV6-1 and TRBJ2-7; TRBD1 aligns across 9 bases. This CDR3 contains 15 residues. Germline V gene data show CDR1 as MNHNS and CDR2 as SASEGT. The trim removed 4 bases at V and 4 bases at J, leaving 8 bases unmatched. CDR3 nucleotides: TGTGCCAGCAGTGGCCGTCGGACAGGGGTATACGAGCAGTACTTC. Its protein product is CASSGRRTGVYEQYF.

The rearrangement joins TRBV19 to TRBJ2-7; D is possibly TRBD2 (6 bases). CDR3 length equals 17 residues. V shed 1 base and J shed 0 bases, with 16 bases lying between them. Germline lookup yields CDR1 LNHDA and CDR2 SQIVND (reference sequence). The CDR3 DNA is TGTGCCAGTAGTATAGGTCTAGCGTCCAGGAGCTCCTACGAGCAGTACTTC. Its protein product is CASSIGLASRSSYEQYF.

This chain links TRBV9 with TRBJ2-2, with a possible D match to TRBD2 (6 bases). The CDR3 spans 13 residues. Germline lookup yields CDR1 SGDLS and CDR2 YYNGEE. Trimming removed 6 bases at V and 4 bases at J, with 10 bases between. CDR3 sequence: CASTLGGTGELFF. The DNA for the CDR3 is TGTGCCAGCACCCTGGGGGGCACCGGGGAGCTGTTTTTT.

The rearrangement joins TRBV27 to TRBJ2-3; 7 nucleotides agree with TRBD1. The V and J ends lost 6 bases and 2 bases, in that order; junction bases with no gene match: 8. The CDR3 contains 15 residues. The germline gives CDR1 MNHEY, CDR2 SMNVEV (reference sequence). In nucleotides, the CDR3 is TGTGCCAGCAGGAACCGGGACAGCCTCACAGATACGCAGTATTTT. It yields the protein CASRNRDSLTDTQYF.

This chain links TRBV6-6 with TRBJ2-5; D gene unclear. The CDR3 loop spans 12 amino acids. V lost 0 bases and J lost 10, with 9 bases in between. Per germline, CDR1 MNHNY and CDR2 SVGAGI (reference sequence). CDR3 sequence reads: CASSYSGRYQYF. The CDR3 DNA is TGTGCCAGCAGTTACTCTGGCCGGTACCAGTACTTC.

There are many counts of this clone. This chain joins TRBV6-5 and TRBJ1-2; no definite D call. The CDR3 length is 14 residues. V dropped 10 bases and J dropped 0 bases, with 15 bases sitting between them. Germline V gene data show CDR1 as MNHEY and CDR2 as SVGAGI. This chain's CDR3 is CATSTGIANYGYTF. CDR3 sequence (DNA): TGTGCCACCTCTACGGGGATAGCTAACTATGGCTACACCTTC.